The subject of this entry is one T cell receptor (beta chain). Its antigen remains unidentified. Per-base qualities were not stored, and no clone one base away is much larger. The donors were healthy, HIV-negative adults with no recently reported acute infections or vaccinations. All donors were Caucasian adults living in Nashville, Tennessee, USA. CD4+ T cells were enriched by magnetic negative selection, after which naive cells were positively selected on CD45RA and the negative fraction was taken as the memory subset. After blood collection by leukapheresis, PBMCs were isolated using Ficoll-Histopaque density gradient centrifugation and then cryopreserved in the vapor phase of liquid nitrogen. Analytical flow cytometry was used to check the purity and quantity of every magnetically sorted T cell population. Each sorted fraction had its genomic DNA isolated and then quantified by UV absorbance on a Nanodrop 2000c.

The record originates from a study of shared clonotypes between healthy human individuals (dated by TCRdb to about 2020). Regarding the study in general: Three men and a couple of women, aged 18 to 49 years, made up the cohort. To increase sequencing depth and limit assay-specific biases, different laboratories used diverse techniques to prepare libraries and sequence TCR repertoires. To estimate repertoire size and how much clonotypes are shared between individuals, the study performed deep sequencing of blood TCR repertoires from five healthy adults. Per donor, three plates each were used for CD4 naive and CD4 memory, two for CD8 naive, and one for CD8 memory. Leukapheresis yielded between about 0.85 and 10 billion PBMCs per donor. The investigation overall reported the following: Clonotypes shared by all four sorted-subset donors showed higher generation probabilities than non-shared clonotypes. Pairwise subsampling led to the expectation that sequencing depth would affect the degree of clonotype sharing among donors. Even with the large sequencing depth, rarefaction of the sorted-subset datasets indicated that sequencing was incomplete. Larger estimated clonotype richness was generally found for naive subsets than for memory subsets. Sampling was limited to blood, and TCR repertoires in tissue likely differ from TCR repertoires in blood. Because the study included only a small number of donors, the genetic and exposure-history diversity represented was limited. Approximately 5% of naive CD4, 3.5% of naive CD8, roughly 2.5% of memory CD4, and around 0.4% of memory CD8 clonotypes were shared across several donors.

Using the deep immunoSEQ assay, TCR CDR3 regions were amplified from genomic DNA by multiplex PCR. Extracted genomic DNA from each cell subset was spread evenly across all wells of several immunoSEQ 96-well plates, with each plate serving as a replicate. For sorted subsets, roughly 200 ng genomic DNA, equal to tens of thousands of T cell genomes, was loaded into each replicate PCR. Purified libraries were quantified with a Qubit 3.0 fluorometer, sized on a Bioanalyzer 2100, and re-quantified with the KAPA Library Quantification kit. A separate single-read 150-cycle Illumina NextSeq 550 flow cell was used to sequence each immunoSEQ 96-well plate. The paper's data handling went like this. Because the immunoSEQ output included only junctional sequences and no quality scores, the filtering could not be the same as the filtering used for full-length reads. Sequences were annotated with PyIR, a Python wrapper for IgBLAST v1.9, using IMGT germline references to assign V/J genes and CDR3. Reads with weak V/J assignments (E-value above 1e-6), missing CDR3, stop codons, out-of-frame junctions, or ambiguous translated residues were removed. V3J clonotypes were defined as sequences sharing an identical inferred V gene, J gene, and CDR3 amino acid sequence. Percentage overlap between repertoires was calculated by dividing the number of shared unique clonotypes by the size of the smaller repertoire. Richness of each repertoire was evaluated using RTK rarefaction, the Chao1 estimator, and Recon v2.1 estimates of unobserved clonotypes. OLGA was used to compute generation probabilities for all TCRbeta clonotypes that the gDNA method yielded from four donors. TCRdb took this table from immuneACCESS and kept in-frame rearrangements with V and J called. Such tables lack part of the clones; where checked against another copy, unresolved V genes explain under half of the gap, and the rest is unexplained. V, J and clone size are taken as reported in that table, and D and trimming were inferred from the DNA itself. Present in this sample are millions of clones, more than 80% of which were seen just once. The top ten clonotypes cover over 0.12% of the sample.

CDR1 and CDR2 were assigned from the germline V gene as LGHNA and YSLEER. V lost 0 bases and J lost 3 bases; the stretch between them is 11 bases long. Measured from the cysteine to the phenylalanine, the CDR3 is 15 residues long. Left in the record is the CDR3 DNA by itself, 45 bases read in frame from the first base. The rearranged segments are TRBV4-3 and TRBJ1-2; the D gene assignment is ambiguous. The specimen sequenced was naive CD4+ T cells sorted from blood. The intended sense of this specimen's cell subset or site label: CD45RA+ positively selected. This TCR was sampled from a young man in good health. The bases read TGCGCCAGCAGCCAAGATCCCCGGGATTACTATGGCTACACCTTC. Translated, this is CASSQDPRDYYGYTF.